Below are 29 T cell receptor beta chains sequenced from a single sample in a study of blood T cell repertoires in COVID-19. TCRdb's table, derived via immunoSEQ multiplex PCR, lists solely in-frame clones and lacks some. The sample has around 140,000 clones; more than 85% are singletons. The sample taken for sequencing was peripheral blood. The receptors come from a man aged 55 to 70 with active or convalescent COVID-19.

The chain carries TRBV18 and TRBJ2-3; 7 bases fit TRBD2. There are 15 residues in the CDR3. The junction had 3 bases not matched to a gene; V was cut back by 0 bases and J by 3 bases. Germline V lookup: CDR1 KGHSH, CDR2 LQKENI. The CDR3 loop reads CASSPPVRGTDTQYF. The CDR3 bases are TGTGCCAGCTCACCACCGGTGCGGGGGACAGATACGCAGTATTTT.

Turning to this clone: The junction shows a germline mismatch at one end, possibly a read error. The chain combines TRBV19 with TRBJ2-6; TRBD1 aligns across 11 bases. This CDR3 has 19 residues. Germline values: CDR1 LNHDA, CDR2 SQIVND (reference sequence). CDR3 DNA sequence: TGTGCCAGTAGAATAGTTAGGACAGGGGGCGTCTCTGGGGCCAACGTCCTGACTTTC. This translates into CASRIVRTGGVSGANVLTF.

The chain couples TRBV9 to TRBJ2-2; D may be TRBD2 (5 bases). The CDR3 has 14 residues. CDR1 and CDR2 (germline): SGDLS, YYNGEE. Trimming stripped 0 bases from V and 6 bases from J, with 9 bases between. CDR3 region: CASSVASGAGELFF. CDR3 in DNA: TGTGCCAGCAGCGTAGCCAGCGGTGCCGGGGAGCTGTTTTTT.

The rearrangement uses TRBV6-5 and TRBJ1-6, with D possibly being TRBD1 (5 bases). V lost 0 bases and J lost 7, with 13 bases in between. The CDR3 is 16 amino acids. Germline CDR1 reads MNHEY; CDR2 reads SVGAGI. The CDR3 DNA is TGTGCCAGCAGTTACTCACGAGACAGTACGAATTCACCCCTCCACTTT. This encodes CASSYSRDSTNSPLHF.

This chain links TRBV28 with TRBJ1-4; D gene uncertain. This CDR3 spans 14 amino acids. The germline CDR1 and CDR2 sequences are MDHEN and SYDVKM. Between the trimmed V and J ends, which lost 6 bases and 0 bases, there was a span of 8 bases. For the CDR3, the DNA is TGTGCCAGCAGCCAAACTTCAACTAATGAAAAACTGTTTTTT. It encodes CASSQTSTNEKLFF.

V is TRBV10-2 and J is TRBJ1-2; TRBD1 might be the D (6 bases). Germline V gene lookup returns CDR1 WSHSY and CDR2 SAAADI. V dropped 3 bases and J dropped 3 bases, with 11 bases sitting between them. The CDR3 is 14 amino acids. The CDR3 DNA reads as TGCGCCAGCAGTGATCTGGCAGGGGACTATGGCTACACCTTC. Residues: CASSDLAGDYGYTF.

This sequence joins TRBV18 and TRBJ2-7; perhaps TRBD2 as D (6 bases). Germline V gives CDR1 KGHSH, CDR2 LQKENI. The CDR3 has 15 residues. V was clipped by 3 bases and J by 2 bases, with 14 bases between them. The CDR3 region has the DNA TGTGCCAGCTCACCCGGGACTTCGCGAGCCTACGAGCAGTACTTC. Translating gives CASSPGTSRAYEQYF.

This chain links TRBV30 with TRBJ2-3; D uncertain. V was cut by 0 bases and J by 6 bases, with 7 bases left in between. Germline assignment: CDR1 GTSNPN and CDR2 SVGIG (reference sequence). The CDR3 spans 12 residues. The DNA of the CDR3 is TGTGCCTGGAGTGTCCCGGTGGATACGCAGTATTTT. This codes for CAWSVPVDTQYF. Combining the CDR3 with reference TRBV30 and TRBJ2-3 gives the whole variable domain SQTIHQWPATLVQPVGSPLSLECTVEGTSNPNLYWYRQAAGRGLQLLFYSVGIGQISSEVPQNLSASRPQDRQFILSSKKLLLSDSGFYLCAWSVPVDTQYFGPGTRLTVL.

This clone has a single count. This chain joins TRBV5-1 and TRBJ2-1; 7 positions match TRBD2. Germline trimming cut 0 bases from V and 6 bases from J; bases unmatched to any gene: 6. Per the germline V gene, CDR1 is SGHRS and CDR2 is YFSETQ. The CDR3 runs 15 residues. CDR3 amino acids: CASSLGLAEFNEQFF. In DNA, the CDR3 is TGCGCCAGCAGCTTGGGGCTAGCGGAGTTCAATGAGCAGTTCTTC.

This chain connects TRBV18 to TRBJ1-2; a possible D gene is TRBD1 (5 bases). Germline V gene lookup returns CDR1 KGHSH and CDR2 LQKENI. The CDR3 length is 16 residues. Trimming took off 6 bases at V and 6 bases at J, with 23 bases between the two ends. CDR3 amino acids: CASSEQDYPREDGYTF. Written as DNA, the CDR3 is TGTGCCAGCTCGGAACAGGACTACCCTCGGGAGGATGGCTACACCTTC.

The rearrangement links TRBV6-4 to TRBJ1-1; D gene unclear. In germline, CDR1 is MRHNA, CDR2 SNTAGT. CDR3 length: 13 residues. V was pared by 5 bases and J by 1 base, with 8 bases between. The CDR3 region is CASSFTENTEAFF. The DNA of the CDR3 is TGTGCCAGCAGTTTCACAGAGAACACTGAAGCTTTCTTT.

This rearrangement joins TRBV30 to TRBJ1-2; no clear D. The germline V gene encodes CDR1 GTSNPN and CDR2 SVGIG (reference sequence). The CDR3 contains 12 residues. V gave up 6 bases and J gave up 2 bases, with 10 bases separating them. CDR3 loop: CACELTNYGYTF. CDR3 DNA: TGTGCCTGCGAATTAACAAACTATGGCTACACCTTC.

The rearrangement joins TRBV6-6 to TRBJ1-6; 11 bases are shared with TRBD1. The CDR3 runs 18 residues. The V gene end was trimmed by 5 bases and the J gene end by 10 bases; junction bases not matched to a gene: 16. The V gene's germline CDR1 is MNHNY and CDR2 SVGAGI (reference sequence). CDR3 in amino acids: CASSRSGQGAILGSPLHF. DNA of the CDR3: TGTGCCAGCAGTCGATCCGGACAGGGGGCCATCTTGGGATCACCCCTCCACTTT.

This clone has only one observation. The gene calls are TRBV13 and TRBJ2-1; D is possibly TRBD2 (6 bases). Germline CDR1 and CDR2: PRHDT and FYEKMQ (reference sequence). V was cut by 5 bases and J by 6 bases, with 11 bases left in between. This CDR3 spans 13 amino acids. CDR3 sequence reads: CASSLEEGNEQFF. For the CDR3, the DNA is TGTGCCAGCAGCCTGGAGGAGGGCAATGAGCAGTTCTTC.

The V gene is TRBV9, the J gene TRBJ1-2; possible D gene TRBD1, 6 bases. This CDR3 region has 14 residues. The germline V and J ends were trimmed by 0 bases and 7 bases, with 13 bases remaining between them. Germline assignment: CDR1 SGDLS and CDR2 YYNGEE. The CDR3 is CASSVEGTRAGYTF. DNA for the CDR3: TGTGCCAGCAGCGTAGAAGGGACAAGGGCTGGCTACACCTTC.

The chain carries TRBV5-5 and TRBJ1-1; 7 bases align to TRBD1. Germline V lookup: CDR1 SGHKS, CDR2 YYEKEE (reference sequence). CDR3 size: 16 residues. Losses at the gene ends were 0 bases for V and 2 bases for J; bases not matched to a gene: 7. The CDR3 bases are TGTGCCAGCAGCTTGGGAGGGGGCCTGACCAACACTGAAGCTTTCTTT. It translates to CASSLGGGLTNTEAFF.

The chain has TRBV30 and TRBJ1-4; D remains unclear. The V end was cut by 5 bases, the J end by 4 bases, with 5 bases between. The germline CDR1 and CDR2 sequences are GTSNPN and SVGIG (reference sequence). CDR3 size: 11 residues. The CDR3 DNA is TGTGCCTGGGAGAGTAATGAAAAACTGTTTTTT. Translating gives CAWESNEKLFF.

This CDR3 is CASSLSGGKYEQYF. The CDR3 region has the DNA TGTGCCAGCAGTCTTAGCGGGGGGAAGTACGAGCAGTACTTC. The chain links TRBV2 to TRBJ2-7, with 10 nucleotides matching TRBD2. CDR1 and CDR2 from the germline V gene are SNHLY and FYNNEI. V gave up 5 bases and J gave up 4 bases; unmatched junction bases: 5. The CDR3 totals 14 residues.

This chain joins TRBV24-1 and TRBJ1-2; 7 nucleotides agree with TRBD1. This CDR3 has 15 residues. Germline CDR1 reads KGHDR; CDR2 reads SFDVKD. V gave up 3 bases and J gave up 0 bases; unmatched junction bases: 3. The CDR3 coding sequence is TGTGCCACCAGTGATGGACAGGCAGCTAACTATGGCTACACCTTC. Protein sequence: CATSDGQAANYGYTF.

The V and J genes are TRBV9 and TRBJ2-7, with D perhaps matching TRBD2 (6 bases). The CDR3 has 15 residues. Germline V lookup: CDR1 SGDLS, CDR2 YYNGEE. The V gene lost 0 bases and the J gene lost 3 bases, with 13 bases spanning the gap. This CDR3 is CASSVGGSGGYEQYF. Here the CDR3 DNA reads TGTGCCAGCAGCGTAGGGGGTAGCGGAGGCTACGAGCAGTACTTC.

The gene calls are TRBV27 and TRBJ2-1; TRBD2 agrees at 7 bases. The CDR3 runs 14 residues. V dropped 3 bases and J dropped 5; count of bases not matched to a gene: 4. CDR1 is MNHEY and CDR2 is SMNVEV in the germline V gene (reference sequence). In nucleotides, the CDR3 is TGTGCCAGCAGTTTTAACGGGAGGAACAATGAGCAGTTCTTC. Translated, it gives CASSFNGRNNEQFF.

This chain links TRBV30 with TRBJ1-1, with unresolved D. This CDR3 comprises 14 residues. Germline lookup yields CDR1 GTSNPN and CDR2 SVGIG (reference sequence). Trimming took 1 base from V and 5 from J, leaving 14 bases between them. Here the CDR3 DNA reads TGTGCCTGGAGTGCAACACTAAGGGAGACTGAAGCTTTCTTT. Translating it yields CAWSATLRETEAFF.

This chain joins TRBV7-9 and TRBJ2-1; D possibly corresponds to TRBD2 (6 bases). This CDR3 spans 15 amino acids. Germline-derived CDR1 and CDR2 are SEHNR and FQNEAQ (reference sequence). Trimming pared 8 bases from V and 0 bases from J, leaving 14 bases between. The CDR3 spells CASQRERASYNEQFF. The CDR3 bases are TGTGCCAGCCAGAGGGAGCGGGCCTCCTACAATGAGCAGTTCTTC.

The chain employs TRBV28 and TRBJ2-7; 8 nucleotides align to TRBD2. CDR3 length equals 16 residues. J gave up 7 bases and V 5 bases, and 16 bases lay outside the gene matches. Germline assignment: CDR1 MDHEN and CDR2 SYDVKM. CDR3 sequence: CASSPTLAGTYEEQYF. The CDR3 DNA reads TGTGCCAGCAGTCCCACTTTAGCGGGGACTTACGAGGAGCAGTACTTC.

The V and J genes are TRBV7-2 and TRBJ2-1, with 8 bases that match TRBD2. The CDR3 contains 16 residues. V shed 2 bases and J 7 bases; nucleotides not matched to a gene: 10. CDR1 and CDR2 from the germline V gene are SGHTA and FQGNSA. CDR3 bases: TGTGCCAGCAGCTTATTCGGCGGGGGGAGTGGTAATGAGCAGTTCTTC. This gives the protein CASSLFGGGSGNEQFF.

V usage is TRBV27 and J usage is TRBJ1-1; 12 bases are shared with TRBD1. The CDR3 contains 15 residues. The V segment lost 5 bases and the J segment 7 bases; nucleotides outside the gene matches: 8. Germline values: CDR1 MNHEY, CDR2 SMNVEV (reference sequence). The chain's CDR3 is CASSVPGQGAIEAFF. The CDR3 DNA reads TGTGCCAGCAGTGTACCGGGACAGGGGGCAATTGAAGCTTTCTTT.

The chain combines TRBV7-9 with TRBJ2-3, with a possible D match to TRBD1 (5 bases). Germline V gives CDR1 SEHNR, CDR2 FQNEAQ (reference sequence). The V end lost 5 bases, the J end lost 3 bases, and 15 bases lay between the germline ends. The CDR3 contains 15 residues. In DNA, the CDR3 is TGTGCCAGCAGCCTGGGGCAGGGTGGGACAGATACGCAGTATTTT. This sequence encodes CASSLGQGGTDTQYF.

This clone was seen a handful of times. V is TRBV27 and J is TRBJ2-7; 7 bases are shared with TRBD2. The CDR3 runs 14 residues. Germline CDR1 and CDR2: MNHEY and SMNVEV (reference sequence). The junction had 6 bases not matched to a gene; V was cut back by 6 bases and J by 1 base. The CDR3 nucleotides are TGTGCCAGCAGAGGCGGGAGTAGGTCCTACGAGCAGTACTTC. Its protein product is CASRGGSRSYEQYF.

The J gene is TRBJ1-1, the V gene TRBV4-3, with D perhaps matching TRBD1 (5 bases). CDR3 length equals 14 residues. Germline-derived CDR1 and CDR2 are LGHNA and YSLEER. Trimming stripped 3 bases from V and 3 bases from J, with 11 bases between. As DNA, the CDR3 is TGCGCCAGCAGCCACAGGGAGGGTGACACTGAAGCTTTCTTT. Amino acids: CASSHREGDTEAFF.